The 26 T cell receptor beta chains below were found in one sample sequenced in a study of Tregs in tolerant kidney transplant recipients. Recipients received nonmyeloablative bone marrow transplants from related graft donors, with transient mixed chimerism. Sequenced by immunoSEQ multiplex PCR; TCRdb stores in-frame clones only, minus some. This table holds roughly 64,000 clones, approximately 89% found once. Sequencing was performed on CD4+ T cells from blood (PBMCs), taken 6 months after the transplant. The receptors were sampled from a human patient who received a combined kidney and bone marrow transplant. The graft donor may be the source of some T cells.

The genes are TRBV19 and TRBJ2-7; TRBD1 agrees at 9 bases. The germline V gene encodes CDR1 LNHDA and CDR2 SQIVND (reference sequence). The CDR3 has 14 residues. J lost 4 bases, V lost 4 bases, and 5 bases had no gene match. The DNA for the CDR3 is TGTGCCAGTAGTACCCGACAGGGGGGTTACGAGCAGTACTTC. Translation gives CASSTRQGGYEQYF. The full variable domain, rest sourced from reference TRBV19 and TRBJ2-7, is DGGITQSPKYLFRKEGQNVTLSCEQNLNHDAMYWYRQDPGQGLRLIYYSQIVNDFQKGDIAEGYSVSREKKESFPLTVTSAQKNPTAFYLCASSTRQGGYEQYFGPGTRLTVT.

The chain employs TRBV7-7 and TRBJ2-3; D is perhaps TRBD1 (7 bases). There are 14 residues in the CDR3. Trimming removed 5 bases from V and 4 bases from J, with 13 bases in between. The germline gives CDR1 SSHAT, CDR2 FNYEAQ (reference sequence). The CDR3 region is CASSPTGRPDTQYF. The CDR3 DNA sequence: TGTGCCAGCAGCCCGACAGGGAGGCCAGATACGCAGTATTTT. Drawing the rest from reference TRBV7-7 and TRBJ2-3, the complete variable domain is GAGVSQSPRYKVTKRGQDVTLRCDPISSHATLYWYQQALGQGPEFLTYFNYEAQPDKSGLPSDRFSAERPEGSISTLTIQRTEQRDSAMYRCASSPTGRPDTQYFGPGTRLTVL.

This clone has just one count. The V call is TRBV11-3, the J call TRBJ2-1, with 15 bases matching TRBD2. After removal of 1 base from V and 5 bases from J, the junction contained 12 bases not matched to a gene. In germline, CDR1 is SGHNT, CDR2 YENEEA. The CDR3 is 20 amino acids. The CDR3 is CASSLAGLAGGPSAHNEQFF. Here the CDR3 DNA reads TGTGCCAGCAGCTTAGCCGGACTAGCGGGAGGGCCGAGTGCCCACAATGAGCAGTTCTTC.

The chain links TRBV28 to TRBJ2-3; the match to TRBD2 covers 16 bases. This CDR3 comprises 21 residues. J lost 2 bases, V lost 5 bases, and 16 bases had no gene match. Germline values: CDR1 MDHEN, CDR2 SYDVKM. CDR3 DNA sequence: TGTGCCAGCAGTCCAATTGTCCTGGGACTAGCGGGGGGGCGGAACACAGATACGCAGTATTTT. It encodes CASSPIVLGLAGGRNTDTQYF.

This clone occurred once. The chain uses TRBV18 and TRBJ2-5; TRBD1 matches at 9 bases. From germline, CDR1 is KGHSH and CDR2 LQKENI. Trimming took 4 bases from V and 2 from J; bases not matched to a gene: 8. The CDR3 is 16 residues long. CDR3 region: CASSRETGGHQETQYF. The DNA for the CDR3 is TGTGCCAGCTCACGAGAGACAGGGGGACATCAAGAGACCCAGTACTTC.

This rearrangement joins TRBV7-7 to TRBJ2-3; D is unresolved. CDR1 is SSHAT, CDR2 FNYEAQ, per germline (reference sequence). V lost 11 bases and J lost 8, with 17 bases in between. The CDR3 runs to 12 residues. CDR3 nucleotides: TGTGCCGTCGCGGAAGTTACCCGTACGCAGTATTTT. The encoded protein is CAVAEVTRTQYF.

V gene TRBV29-1 combines with J gene TRBJ1-1; maybe TRBD1 (6 bases). Between the trimmed V and J ends, which lost 5 bases and 6 bases, there was a span of 22 bases. The CDR3 has 15 amino acids. CDR1 and CDR2 from the germline V gene are SQVTM and ANQGSEA. CDR3 nucleotides: TGCAGCGTTCTTCGTCAGGGGAAATTAGGGTCTGAAGCTTTCTTT. Protein product: CSVLRQGKLGSEAFF.

The genes are TRBV29-1 and TRBJ2-1; possible D gene TRBD1, 6 bases. The CDR3 consists of 15 residues. Germline CDR1 is SQVTM and CDR2 is ANQGSEA. Trimming took 3 bases from V and 4 from J, leaving 16 bases between them. For the CDR3, the DNA is TGCAGCGTTGATGCCCGACAGGACCATTACAATGAGCAGTTCTTC. Translated: CSVDARQDHYNEQFF.

The chain carries TRBV5-4 and TRBJ2-2; D is unclear. V was cut by 0 bases and J by 11 bases, with 8 bases left in between. CDR3 length: 12 amino acids. Germline assignment: CDR1 SGHNT and CDR2 YYREEE (reference sequence). CDR3 loop: CASSLGRTELFF. CDR3 DNA: TGTGCCAGCAGCTTGGGGAGAACAGAGCTGTTTTTT.

The chain carries TRBV7-9 and TRBJ1-3; 8 bases map to TRBD1. The CDR3 totals 17 residues. CDR1 SEHNR and CDR2 FQNEAQ come from the germline V gene (reference sequence). Trimming took 5 bases from V and 0 from J; bases not matched to a gene: 9. CDR3 in amino acids: CASSNRDRLFSGNTIYF. The CDR3 DNA sequence: TGTGCCAGCAGCAACCGGGACAGGTTATTCTCTGGAAACACCATATATTTT. The variable domain in full, completed from reference TRBV7-9 and TRBJ1-3, reads DTGVSQNPRHKITKRGQNVTFRCDPISEHNRLYWYRQTLGQGPEFLTYFQNEAQLEKSRLLSDRFSAERPKGSFSTLEIQRTEQGDSAMYLCASSNRDRLFSGNTIYFGEGSWLTVV.

This sequence joins TRBV5-6 and TRBJ2-7; 9 bases line up with TRBD1. With 4 bases clipped from V and 1 base from J, the junction kept 3 bases outside the gene matches. Germline assignment: CDR1 SGHDT and CDR2 YYEEEE. This CDR3 has 14 residues. The CDR3 nucleotides read TGTGCCAGCAGCCCGACAGGGGGGTCCTACGAGCAGTACTTC. This encodes CASSPTGGSYEQYF.

As to this clone: The same CDR3 is also encoded by other DNA sequences in this sample. The chain employs TRBV7-2 and TRBJ1-6, with D possibly being TRBD1 (5 bases). Germline loops: CDR1 SGHTA, CDR2 FQGNSA. The CDR3 is 15 residues long. V was trimmed by 2 bases and J by 13 bases, leaving 18 bases between them. The DNA for the CDR3 is TGTGCCAGCAGCTTATACTGGGGCTCGGAATCCCCCCTCCACTTT. Translating gives CASSLYWGSESPLHF.

The chain combines TRBV18 with TRBJ2-7, with TRBD1 matching over 8 bases. J was trimmed by 5 bases and V by 6 bases; bases with no gene match: 6. Germline V lookup: CDR1 KGHSH, CDR2 LQKENI. The CDR3 consists of 13 residues. The CDR3 DNA reads as TGTGCCAGCTCGCGACAGGGGATCCACGAGCAGTACTTC. The encoded protein is CASSRQGIHEQYF.

V usage is TRBV19 and J usage is TRBJ2-7, with 10 nucleotides matching TRBD2. V dropped 7 bases and J dropped 3; count of bases not matched to a gene: 6. From germline, CDR1 is LNHDA and CDR2 SQIVND (reference sequence). CDR3 length: 14 residues. The CDR3 nucleotides are TGTGCCAGTATGGAGCGGGGGGGCGACTACGAGCAGTACTTC. It encodes CASMERGGDYEQYF.

The rearrangement links TRBV4-2 to TRBJ2-7; 8 nucleotides line up with TRBD2. After removal of 4 bases from V and 6 bases from J, the junction contained 14 bases not matched to a gene. From germline, CDR1 is LGHNA and CDR2 YNFKEQ. The CDR3 covers 16 residues. CDR3 protein: CASSPQVWRGGSEQYF. The CDR3 coding sequence is TGTGCCAGCAGCCCACAGGTCTGGCGCGGGGGGTCCGAGCAGTACTTC.

The chain has TRBV28 and TRBJ2-7; tentative D call: TRBD2 (5 bases). V was clipped by 6 bases and J by 6 bases, with 9 bases between them. Germline V lookup: CDR1 MDHEN, CDR2 SYDVKM. The CDR3 covers 11 residues. In DNA, the CDR3 is TGTGCCAGCAGGTCCGGGGTCGAGCAGTACTTC. Translated, it gives CASRSGVEQYF. Based on the CDR3 plus reference TRBV28 and TRBJ2-7, the full variable domain is DVKVTQSSRYLVKRTGEKVFLECVQDMDHENMFWYRQDPGLGLRLIYFSYDVKMKEKGDIPEGYSVSREKKERFSLILESASTNQTSMYLCASRSGVEQYFGPGTRLTVT.

In this sample, this clone turned up once. The chain links TRBV11-3 to TRBJ2-7; D not certain. Per the germline V gene, CDR1 is SGHNT and CDR2 is YENEEA. The V and J ends lost 8 bases and 3 bases respectively, with 11 bases between them. The length of the CDR3 is 12 residues. This CDR3 is CASSSSLYEQYF. DNA for the CDR3: TGTGCCAGCTCGTCTTCCCTCTACGAGCAGTACTTC.

This rearrangement joins TRBV30 to TRBJ2-2; no clear D gene. This CDR3 is built from 13 residues. CDR1 GTSNPN and CDR2 SVGIG come from the germline V gene (reference sequence). V was trimmed by 0 bases and J by 4 bases, leaving 6 bases between them. As DNA, the CDR3 is TGTGCCTGGAGTGTCTTAATCACCGGGGAGCTGTTTTTT. Protein sequence: CAWSVLITGELFF.

The J gene is TRBJ2-5, the V gene TRBV7-2, with 7 bases identical to TRBD2. J was trimmed by 2 bases and V by 6 bases; bases with no gene match: 9. CDR3 length: 15 residues. Per the germline V gene, CDR1 is SGHTA and CDR2 is FQGNSA. The CDR3 region is CASSSQRGEQETQYF. CDR3 nucleotides: TGTGCCAGCAGTTCCCAGCGGGGCGAACAAGAGACCCAGTACTTC.

This chain connects TRBV5-5 to TRBJ2-7; D gene unclear. This CDR3 is 14 amino acids long. The V gene's germline CDR1 is SGHKS and CDR2 YYEKEE (reference sequence). Trimming removed 3 bases at V and 2 bases at J, with 12 bases between. The CDR3 is CASSSSGQTYEQYF. The CDR3 DNA reads as TGTGCCAGCAGCTCCAGTGGTCAAACCTACGAGCAGTACTTC. Filled out from reference TRBV5-5 and TRBJ2-7, the complete variable domain reads DAGVTQSPTHLIKTRGQQVTLRCSPISGHKSVSWYQQVLGQGPQFIFQYYEKEERGRGNFPDRFSARQFPNYSSELNVNALLLGDSALYLCASSSSGQTYEQYFGPGTRLTVT.

The J gene is TRBJ2-2, the V gene TRBV19; D gene unclear. V gave up 7 bases and J gave up 5 bases, with 11 bases separating them. CDR3 length: 13 residues. Germline lookup yields CDR1 LNHDA and CDR2 SQIVND (reference sequence). The CDR3 sequence: CASNPTLTGELFF. The CDR3 region has the DNA TGTGCCAGTAACCCTACTCTTACCGGGGAGCTGTTTTTT.

V is TRBV7-9 and J is TRBJ2-3, with TRBD2 matching 7 bases. Germline CDR1 reads SEHNR; CDR2 reads FQNEAQ (reference sequence). CDR3 length: 16 amino acids. V was pared by 5 bases and J by 1 base, with 9 bases of the junction left unmatched. CDR3 DNA: TGTGCCAGCAGCCCAGAGCGCAGCGGGGGCACAGATACGCAGTATTTT. As protein: CASSPERSGGTDTQYF. Filled out from reference TRBV7-9 and TRBJ2-3, the complete variable domain reads DTGVSQNPRHKITKRGQNVTFRCDPISEHNRLYWYRQTLGQGPEFLTYFQNEAQLEKSRLLSDRFSAERPKGSFSTLEIQRTEQGDSAMYLCASSPERSGGTDTQYFGPGTRLTVL.

This clone was detected a few times. The chain joins TRBV29-1 to TRBJ1-5, with D possibly TRBD1 on 5 matching bases. Germline assignment: CDR1 SQVTM and CDR2 ANQGSEA. V gave up 4 bases and J gave up 0 bases, with 10 bases separating them. The CDR3 length is 14 residues. For the CDR3, the DNA is TGCAGCGTTGGGTCCAGGGCTAGCAATCAGCCCCAGCATTTT. This codes for CSVGSRASNQPQHF.

The chain combines TRBV2 with TRBJ2-2; 11 bases are shared with TRBD2. This CDR3 comprises 16 residues. Germline-derived CDR1 and CDR2 are SNHLY and FYNNEI. V was pared by 7 bases and J by 5 bases, with 9 bases of the junction left unmatched. The CDR3 coding sequence is TGTGCCAGCAACCATGTAGCGGGGGGGGGTACCGGGGAGCTGTTTTTT. It is translated as CASNHVAGGGTGELFF.

The chain combines TRBV18 with TRBJ2-7, with D unclear. Trimming cost V 6 bases and J 3 bases, with 15 bases left between them. The germline V gene encodes CDR1 KGHSH and CDR2 LQKENI. This CDR3 contains 14 residues. The CDR3 bases are TGTGCCAGCTCCACAACCAGAGGAGACTACGAGCAGTACTTC. Translated, it gives CASSTTRGDYEQYF.

The chain has TRBV18 and TRBJ2-5, with TRBD1 as a possible D gene (6 bases). Germline CDR1 is KGHSH and CDR2 is LQKENI. The CDR3 length is 14 residues. V dropped 5 bases and J dropped 4 bases, with 14 bases sitting between them. The CDR3: CASSLRQDRETQYF. Here the CDR3 DNA reads TGTGCCAGCTCATTACGACAGGATAGAGAGACCCAGTACTTC.